This T cell receptor beta chain was recovered during a study of blood T cell repertoires in COVID-19. The data were produced by immunoSEQ multiplex PCR, yet TCRdb's version contains in-frame clones alone and is incomplete. The data hold about 320,000 clones, with about nine tenths observed a single time. The TCR originated in a man in his sixties who had recovered from COVID-19. Material for sequencing was PBMCs or T cells enriched from blood (not recorded which).

CDR3 region: CASSFNAGVGDNEQFF. In nucleotides, the CDR3 is TGTGCCAGCAGCTTTAATGCGGGAGTGGGGGACAATGAGCAGTTCTTC. The chain recombines TRBV7-6 with TRBJ2-1; 7 positions match TRBD2. Germline CDR1 is SGHVS and CDR2 is FNYEAQ. The CDR3 is 16 residues long. V lost 3 bases and J lost 5; bases outside the gene matches: 10.